The clone carrying this T cell receptor beta chain was observed many times. Antigen specificity is unknown. The sample comes from a study of identical twins. The study, taken as a whole, reports: Weaker excess twin sharing was seen among beta out-of-frame sequences. Out-of-frame alpha sequences common to twins exhibited an excess of low generation probability.

A universal primer binding site was introduced by template switching. The final cDNA contained unique molecular identifiers. TCRdb analysed the 5' RACE reads with MiXCR anew, one entry per CDR3 protein. The sample has roughly 710,000 distinct CDR3 sequences; around 5.7% are singletons. V lost 2 bases and J lost 5; bases outside the gene matches: 14. Germline CDR1 MNHEY, CDR2 SVGAGI. The CDR3 runs to 17 residues. The source is a man aged 18 to 29 in good health. Material: naive T cells sorted from blood. The chain joins TRBV6-5 to TRBJ2-7; TRBD1 matches at 8 bases. For the CDR3, the DNA is TGTGCCAGCAGTTACGGGCGACACAGGGGGGCGGCTAACGAGCAGTACTTC. This encodes CASSYGRHRGAANEQYF.